These 15 T cell receptor beta chains were all obtained from the same sample, sequenced in a study of blood T cell repertoires in COVID-19. The table came from immunoSEQ multiplex PCR; TCRdb's copy has only in-frame clones and leaves some out. The table lists 60,000 to 70,000 clones, 60% to 85% of them singletons. The sequenced sample was peripheral blood. These receptors were collected from an elderly woman with acute or convalescent COVID-19.

This rearrangement joins TRBV24-1 to TRBJ2-3; TRBD1 matches at 9 bases. After removal of 3 bases from V and 7 bases from J, the junction contained 4 bases not matched to a gene. Germline V gives CDR1 KGHDR, CDR2 SFDVKD. The CDR3 runs to 14 residues. The CDR3 region is CATSDPGQGYTQYF. The CDR3 DNA follows: TGTGCCACCAGTGATCCGGGACAGGGCTATACGCAGTATTTT.

V gene TRBV5-1 combines with J gene TRBJ1-1, with TRBD1 matching 7 bases. V dropped 4 bases and J dropped 4; count of bases not matched to a gene: 4. Per germline, CDR1 SGHRS and CDR2 YFSETQ. The CDR3 is made up of 13 amino acids. CDR3 region: CASSAGQATEAFF. CDR3 coding DNA: TGCGCCAGCAGCGCTGGACAGGCCACTGAAGCTTTCTTT.

This clone was observed once. V usage is TRBV7-8 and J usage is TRBJ1-4; TRBD1 aligns across 10 bases. With 2 bases clipped from V and 7 bases from J, the junction kept 4 bases outside the gene matches. This CDR3 spans 15 amino acids. Germline V gives CDR1 SGHVS, CDR2 FQNEAQ. CDR3 residues: CASSLTGQGGEKLFF. In DNA form, the CDR3 reads TGTGCCAGCAGCTTAACAGGACAGGGGGGTGAAAAACTGTTTTTT.

V is TRBV20-1 and J is TRBJ2-5, with 10 bases lining up with TRBD2. Losses at the gene ends were 3 bases for V and 5 bases for J; bases not matched to a gene: 6. In germline, CDR1 is DFQATT, CDR2 SNEGSKA (reference sequence). The CDR3 is 14 residues long. CDR3 in DNA: TGCAGTGCTAGTCCCAGCGGGAGGGGGGAGACCCAGTACTTC. Its translation is CSASPSGRGETQYF.

The chain has TRBV4-2 and TRBJ2-1; 8 bases map to TRBD2. Germline V gene lookup returns CDR1 LGHNA and CDR2 YNFKEQ. V gave up 1 base and J gave up 0 bases; unmatched junction bases: 14. The CDR3 extends over 20 amino acids. The CDR3 DNA follows: TGTGCCAGCAGCCAAGTGGGTCTGGGTAGCGGGACGAGCTCCTACAATGAGCAGTTCTTC. Its protein is CASSQVGLGSGTSSYNEQFF.

The chain carries TRBV15 and TRBJ1-5; 8 bases are shared with TRBD1. This CDR3 comprises 16 residues. Looked up from germline, CDR1 is LNHNV and CDR2 is YYDKDF (reference sequence). With V trimmed by 1 base and J by 7 bases, 9 bases remained unmatched. The CDR3 DNA is TGTGCCACCAGCAGAGGGGGGCTGGACAGGGTGCAGCCCCAGCATTTT. Amino acids: CATSRGGLDRVQPQHF.

V usage is TRBV3-1 (or the pseudogene TRBV3-2) and J usage is TRBJ1-1; 8 positions agree with TRBD1. The germline V gene has CDR1 LGHDT and CDR2 YNNKEL (reference sequence). The CDR3 has 12 amino acids. V gave up 5 bases and J gave up 9 bases; unmatched junction bases: 5. The chain's CDR3 is CASSLGQGKAFF. The DNA of the CDR3 is TGTGCCAGCAGCTTAGGACAGGGTAAAGCTTTCTTT.

The gene calls are TRBV2 and TRBJ1-5; the D gene is possibly TRBD1 (6 bases). The germline V and J ends were trimmed by 7 bases and 7 bases, with 20 bases remaining between them. The CDR3 consists of 15 residues. Germline CDR1 is SNHLY and CDR2 is FYNNEI. The CDR3 region has the DNA TGTGCCAGCACCACAGGGCCCCAATTTGGACAGCCCCAGCATTTT. Encoded protein: CASTTGPQFGQPQHF. The full variable domain, in which reference TRBV2 and TRBJ1-5 provide the parts outside the CDR3, is EPEVTQTPSHQVTQMGQEVILRCVPISNHLYFYWYRQILGQKVEFLVSFYNNEISEKSEIFDDQFSVERPDGSNFTLKIRSTKLEDSAMYFCASTTGPQFGQPQHFGDGTRLSIL.

Only a few counts were recorded for this clone. V gene TRBV5-1 combines with J gene TRBJ2-5; the D gene is possibly TRBD2 (6 bases). The CDR3 is 14 residues long. Per germline, CDR1 SGHRS and CDR2 YFSETQ. V was pared by 1 base and J by 2 bases, with 9 bases between. CDR3: CASSLTSRQETQYF. The CDR3 DNA is TGCGCCAGCAGCTTGACTAGCAGACAAGAGACCCAGTACTTC.

Only a few counts were recorded for this clone. The genes are TRBV28 and TRBJ2-3; no clear D. This CDR3 comprises 12 residues. Trimming removed 4 bases at V and 2 bases at J, with 4 bases between. In germline, CDR1 is MDHEN, CDR2 SYDVKM. The CDR3 region has the DNA TGTGCCAGCAGTTCCCTCACAGATACGCAGTATTTT. Translating gives CASSSLTDTQYF.

V and J are TRBV30 and TRBJ2-1; 8 bases agree with TRBD2. Germline-derived CDR1 and CDR2 are GTSNPN and SVGIG (reference sequence). J gave up 6 bases and V 0 bases, and 7 bases lay outside the gene matches. The CDR3 extends over 15 amino acids. CDR3 in amino acids: CAWSVRAGALNEQFF. The CDR3 DNA reads TGTGCCTGGAGTGTAAGAGCGGGAGCCCTCAATGAGCAGTTCTTC.

The J gene is TRBJ1-6, the V gene TRBV3-1 (or the pseudogene TRBV3-2); 7 nucleotides line up with TRBD1. Germline CDR1 and CDR2: LGHDT and YNNKEL (reference sequence). The CDR3 loop spans 14 amino acids. The trim removed 1 base at V and 11 bases at J, leaving 5 bases unmatched. CDR3 DNA: TGTGCCAGCAGCCAAGGGGGCAGGGGGACACCCCTCCACTTT. Protein sequence: CASSQGGRGTPLHF.

The CDR3 coding sequence is TGTGCCAGCAACATAGCGGGAGAGGCAGATACGCAGTATTTT. Its protein is CASNIAGEADTQYF. The rearrangement uses TRBV2 and TRBJ2-3; TRBD2 matches 9 bases. The junction had 6 bases not matched to a gene; V was cut back by 7 bases and J by 4 bases. Per germline, CDR1 SNHLY and CDR2 FYNNEI. This CDR3 has 14 amino acids.

J is TRBJ1-3 and V is TRBV19, with D uncertain. Germline assignment: CDR1 LNHDA and CDR2 SQIVND (reference sequence). Trimming stripped 6 bases from V and 0 bases from J, with 12 bases between. The CDR3 is 15 amino acids. The CDR3: CASSTLLNSGNTIYF. The CDR3, as DNA: TGTGCCAGTAGCACCTTACTGAACTCTGGAAACACCATATATTTT.

The gene calls are TRBV7-2 and TRBJ2-5, with D tentatively TRBD2 (6 bases). With 7 bases removed from V and 5 bases from J, the gap between germline ends came to 17 bases. The CDR3 extends over 14 amino acids. The germline V gene encodes CDR1 SGHTA and CDR2 FQGNSA. CDR3 loop: CASTPGGTTETQYF. The DNA for the CDR3 is TGTGCCAGCACCCCCGGCGGGACCACTGAGACCCAGTACTTC.